This TCR beta chain was captured by sequencing in a study of early T cells in non-severe SARS-CoV-2 infection. Turning to the study itself: Bulk RNA isolated from unsorted whole blood underwent sequencing; chains were not paired.

Individual cDNA molecules carried attached unique molecular identifiers. TCRdb ran MiXCR on the 5' RACE reads and lists one entry per CDR3 protein. The sample records more than 55,000 distinct CDR3 sequences, around 13% being singletons. Per germline, CDR1 SGHTS and CDR2 YDEGEE. V lost 4 bases and J lost 7, with 11 bases in between. CDR3 length equals 12 residues. Sequenced sample: whole blood. The chain couples TRBV5-8 to TRBJ2-5, with a possible D match to TRBD1 (5 bases). The sequence was obtained from an adult who was a healthcare worker with PCR-confirmed SARS-CoV-2 infection or an uninfected control (not recorded which). CDR3 region: CASSETAGTQYF. The CDR3 bases are TGTGCCAGCAGCGAGACAGCCGGGACCCAGTACTTC.